This T cell receptor beta chain was recorded in a study of regulatory T cells in long-lasting Graves disease. Background on the study: Persistent cases were those of Graves' disease that involved over 5 years of antithyroid drugs with positive TSH receptor antibodies.

Stated time point: persistent/refractory GD, antithyroid drugs over 5 years with positive TRAb. PBMC RNA served as the TCR library source. A blood draw put around 9 milliliters of peripheral blood into EDTA tubes. Arm-PCR of CDR3 regions and iRepertoire HTBI primers were used to build TCR beta libraries. TCRdb itself ran the multiplex PCR reads through MiXCR, one entry per CDR3 protein. Here the sample spans about half a million distinct CDR3 sequences, less than 25% being singletons. This TCR was recovered from a female donor with Graves disease. This material consisted of peripheral blood mononuclear cells (PBMCs), taken when the disease was refractory, from a patient treated with antithyroid drugs.

The CDR3 DNA follows: TGTGCCAGCAGCTTCCCGGGACCGATCACAGATACGCAGTATTTT. Translating gives CASSFPGPITDTQYF. The rearrangement uses TRBV7-9 and TRBJ2-3, with D perhaps being TRBD1 or TRBD2 (5 bases each). Germline V gene data show CDR1 as SEHNR and CDR2 as FQNEAQ (reference sequence). The CDR3 is made up of 15 amino acids. V lost 3 bases, J lost 2 bases, and 12 bases lay in between.